This is a list of T cell receptor beta chains from one sample in a study of beta chain features in type 1 diabetes. Generated by immunoSEQ multiplex PCR, the TCRdb table keeps only in-frame clones and is missing some. The sample includes 150,000 to 200,000 clones, 50% to 70% of them seen just once. Source material: naive CD4+ T cells from blood. The receptors were gathered from a young man with type 1 diabetes. Each CDR3 is given with its conserved first and last residue. The D gene is left open where the match is weak. Clone size is stated in some rows and not others, as once, few, many or a class when expanded.

cdr3_nt	cdr3_aa	clone_size	j_call	v_call	d_call
TGTGCCAGCAGTGGGGCTAGCGGGGGCACAGATACGCAGTATTTT	CASSGASGGTDTQYF	few	TRBJ2-3	TRBV25-1	TRBD2
TGTGCCATAGGGGACCCTTCCTACAATGAGCAGTTCTTC	CAIGDPSYNEQFF	few	TRBJ2-1	TRBV7-2	-
TGTGCCAGCAGCCGGGACTTTAGCACAGATACGCAGTATTTT	CASSRDFSTDTQYF	-	TRBJ2-3	TRBV11-2	-
TGTGCCAGCAGCCCAGACAGGGGCGGCACAGATACGCAGTATTTT	CASSPDRGGTDTQYF	-	TRBJ2-3	TRBV7-9	TRBD1
TGCAGCACGACTAGCGGGGGGAACACCGGGGAGCTGTTTTTT	CSTTSGGNTGELFF	-	TRBJ2-2	TRBV29-1	TRBD2
TGTGCCAGCAGTGACGACACACTAGCCAAAAACATTCAGTACTTC	CASSDDTLAKNIQYF	-	TRBJ2-4	TRBV28	-
TGCGCCAGCGGGGGAAACGTGATGAGCGGCTACACCTTC	CASGGNVMSGYTF	-	TRBJ1-2	TRBV5-1	-
TGTGCCAGCAGCAAGGCTGACACAGAGGGGGCGGCTAATGAAAAACTGTTTTTT	CASSKADTEGAANEKLFF	-	TRBJ1-4	TRBV21-1	-
TGTGCCAGCGAGGGATCAGCCTACAATGAGCAGTTCTTC	CASEGSAYNEQFF	few	TRBJ2-1	TRBV5-6	-
TGCAGCGTTGACGGCCCAGGCCGTAGCACAGATACGCAGTATTTT	CSVDGPGRSTDTQYF	-	TRBJ2-3	TRBV29-1	-
TGTGCCATCAGTGAGTTAGGAGAGACCCAGTACTTC	CAISELGETQYF	-	TRBJ2-5	TRBV10-3	-
TGCAGCGCCGAACGGGACTTGCAAGAGACCCAGTACTTC	CSAERDLQETQYF	-	TRBJ2-5	TRBV29-1	-
TGCAGCGCCGGGGGACAGGGATCAGGAGGAGCTTTCTTT	CSAGGQGSGGAFF	few	TRBJ1-1	TRBV29-1	TRBD1
TGCAGCGTTGATTGGACAGGGACTGAAGCTTTCTTT	CSVDWTGTEAFF	-	TRBJ1-1	TRBV29-1	TRBD1
TGTGCCTGGAGAATTGTACGGGGGGAGCTGTTTTTT	CAWRIVRGELFF	few	TRBJ2-2	TRBV30	-
TGTGCCAGCAGCGTAGTTCCAGCGGGGACAGATACGCAGTATTTT	CASSVVPAGTDTQYF	-	TRBJ2-3	TRBV9	TRBD2
TGTGCCAGCAGCCTGGGGGACAGGGTGACAGAGACCCAGTACTTC	CASSLGDRVTETQYF	few	TRBJ2-5	TRBV9	TRBD1
TGTGCCAGCAGTTTATTGGCCCAGGGATGGGCCACTGAAGCTTTCTTT	CASSLLAQGWATEAFF	once	TRBJ1-1	TRBV27	-
TGTGCCAGCAGCGCGGGACAGCAAGAGACCCAGTACTTC	CASSAGQQETQYF	few	TRBJ2-5	TRBV7-2	-
TGTGCCTGGAGAAGGACGGGGAACACTGAAGCTTTCTTT	CAWRRTGNTEAFF	few	TRBJ1-1	TRBV30	-
TGCAGTGGTGGGATAAACGGGGATACGCAGTATTTT	CSGGINGDTQYF	-	TRBJ2-3	TRBV29-1	-
TGTGCCAGCAGCTTCCAGGCAGGGAACACTGAAGCTTTCTTT	CASSFQAGNTEAFF	-	TRBJ1-1	TRBV7-9	-
TGCAGCGTTGGTGCCGGGTACTCCTACAATGAGCAGTTCTTC	CSVGAGYSYNEQFF	once	TRBJ2-1	TRBV29-1	-
TGTGCCAGCAGCCAGTTAGCGCCGGGACAGGGGAACTATGGCTACACCTTC	CASSQLAPGQGNYGYTF	-	TRBJ1-2	TRBV5-6	TRBD1